This T cell receptor (beta chain) was captured by sequencing in a study of beta chain features in type 1 diabetes. Study information: There was similarity between patients and healthy donors in age, gender and cell yields. General study results and limits: Patients' naive, central memory and Treg TCRB repertoires seemed closer to one another than those of healthy donors.

The investigators reverse transcribed all of the isolated RNA, so they sequenced expressed TCRB transcripts. The data were produced by immunoSEQ multiplex PCR, yet TCRdb's version contains in-frame clones alone and is incomplete. The data hold around 320,000 clones, with about 15% observed a single time. Notes on this clone: The antigen is unknown.

This CDR3 contains 15 residues. Per germline, CDR1 SGHDT and CDR2 YYEEEE. Trimming took 6 bases from V and 0 from J, leaving 14 bases between them. There was one heparinised blood draw per donor, averaging roughly 110 mL. The sequence derives from a man aged 25 to 45 in good health. This chain links TRBV5-6 with TRBJ2-3; D is undetermined. The specimen sequenced was central memory CD4+ T cells from blood. As DNA, the CDR3 is TGTGCCAGCAATAACCTTAGGCCTAGCACAGATACGCAGTATTTT. Its protein is CASNNLRPSTDTQYF.